A single TCR beta chain is shown here with its context. This clone was detected only once. This clone's antigen is unknown. Base qualities are not at hand, and no much larger clone is one base apart. The cohort comprised several hundred healthy bone marrow donors. All cohort members were sampled while nominally healthy, although unrecorded immune exposures were likely present. The donor was CMV seropositive and belonged to the group of around 300 seropositive cohort members. A peripheral blood sample was collected from each donor, and TCR beta sequencing was performed on peripheral blood mononuclear cells. Genomic DNA extraction from the blood cell samples was performed with the Qiagen DNeasy Blood Extraction Kit. This entry belongs to a study of cytomegalovirus exposure and HLA in healthy donors (dated by TCRdb to the late 2010s). At the level of the whole study: An earlier analysis of some 500 of the donors reported more than 250 Gb of sequence data and around 120 million unique TCR beta sequences from around 200 million T cells. Both class I and class II loci were covered by HLA typing, at four-digit resolution. The study combined high-throughput TCR immunosequencing, statistical association of individual TCRs with disease status, and machine learning to predict cytomegalovirus infection status. In an earlier analysis of more than 550 of the donors, high-throughput TCR beta sequencing was used to judge whether each TCR beta V gene segment behaved as functional or pseudogenic. Because of strong linkage in the cohort, roughly five DR-DQ haplotypes were treated as single units for association and clustering. Along with the roughly 700-subject first cohort, a separate validation cohort of over 90 different subjects was used. Rather than drawing on any new phenotypic data, the later analysis identified candidate immune exposures from TCR beta sequences and the way those sequences occurred across donors. Genome-wide SNP genotypes for about three fifths of the roughly 700 donors were used in a later genetic analysis, which treated that subset as a discovery cohort. Of the roughly 400 genotyped donors, approximately 81% were placed in the genetic ancestry cluster associated with self-reported Caucasian donors. The number of typed donors differed by locus: about 620-640 for A, B, C, DRB1 and DQB1; approximately 520 for DQA1; over 600 for DPA1; and around 470 for DPB1. Using immunosequencing, the study profiled T cell repertoires from 500 to 800 subjects and related those repertoires to cytomegalovirus serostatus. Donor age, sex, ethnicity and CMV serostatus were compiled together with the repertoire data. The study aimed to test whether signatures of past pathogen exposure could be identified by cataloging public T cell receptors. An early release that covered roughly 600 HLA-typed donors contained about 300 gigabases of sequencing data and some 87 million unique TCR sequences. In a later analysis, previously published TCR beta repertoires from 600 to 850 donors were re-analyzed and high-resolution HLA genotyping was added so that TCR occurrence patterns could be studied. Among a few hundred genotyped donors of the cohort, an average of approximately 230,000 unique TCR beta nucleotide sequences were sequenced per donor, around a sixth of them non-productive. All discovery cohort repertoires had been generated using a single sequencing platform.

The investigation overall reported the following: A few of the identified cytomegalovirus-associated TCR beta chains were confirmed in vitro to be specific for cytomegalovirus antigens. Roughly uniform sequencing depth across donors was assumed in presence/absence analyses, although this assumption may not hold. Across donors, most TCR sequences were observed very rarely, whereas some public TCRs were present in many individuals. Only TCR beta chains were sequenced in this cohort, and the absence of alpha or paired-chain data limited detectable features. It was suggested by the authors that the approach could potentially be generalized to other disease states and immunological phenotypes. In a later analysis, the rate of TCR association differed among HLA loci, with DRB1 alleles having the most associated TCRs and HLA-C alleles having the fewest. Because counts were too low, roughly 16 rarely observed V segments, including chromosome 9 orphons, were excluded from the earlier analysis of 500 to 700 of the donors. Linkage disequilibrium might explain the correlated functional status among segregating V segments, but an unknown experimental factor could not be ruled out. A later analysis associated 16,951 TCR beta sequences with specific HLA alleles at a false discovery rate of 0.05. The study listed approximately 150 TCR beta chains as associated with cytomegalovirus. An earlier analysis of approximately 540 of the donors showed that most TCR beta V segments appeared in productive rearrangements either about 87% or about 30% of the time, which broadly matched IMGT annotations. A group of highly shared sequence variants was considered likely to be a technical artifact of the sequencing pipeline. In a later genetic analysis, a missense DCLRE1C variant was associated with V-gene and J-gene trimming of TCR beta chains, and the association was replicated in an independent cohort. The classifier was reported to diagnose cytomegalovirus status with high specificity and sensitivity in both the original cohort and the validation cohort. According to a later analysis, parvovirus B19, influenza, CMV and Epstein-Barr virus appeared linked to several top co-occurrence clusters. According to a later analysis, most CMV-associated TCR beta chains appeared to be HLA-restricted, and the HLA associations seemed to be driven largely by CMV exposure. In a later genetic analysis, fewer N-insertions in productive TCRs were reported among donors in an Asian-associated ancestry cluster than the roughly 670-donor mean. Because some donors lacked HLA typing at each locus, the association tests relied only on the typed subset. The 87-base-pair reads could not distinguish some IMGT-functional V segments, including TRBV6-2 and TRBV6-3, so those segments were excluded. For the cohort, immune exposure information was limited to CMV serostatus. A further reported finding was that TCR beta sequences accurately predicted the HLA-A and HLA-B alleles for most subjects in the first cohort. Strong co-occurrence of HLA alleles, especially DR and DQ, made assigning TCR associations to individual alleles difficult. A later analysis found that HLA-associated TCR beta chains were more clonally expanded and had lower generation probabilities than equally common non-associated chains.

The germline V gene provides CDR1 MNHEY and CDR2 SVGAGI. For this chain, trimming is 6 bases at the V end and 6 bases at the J end, and the number of junction bases without a gene match is 7. Including cysteine and phenylalanine, the CDR3 has 14 amino acids. Only the CDR3 DNA is retained, 42 bases long and in frame from the first base. The method was the immunoSEQ multiplex PCR assay. The multiplex PCR relied on a mix of 60 forward primers for TCR Vbeta segments and 13 reverse primers for TCR Jbeta segments. The CDR3 region of rearranged TCR beta genes was amplified from genomic DNA by a multiplex PCR assay. Amplified TCR beta libraries were sequenced as 87-base-pair reads on the Illumina HiSeq System. On the study's bioinformatics: In a later analysis, 70 million to 95 million unique TCR beta chains were counted across the 666 repertoires, and around 10 million of these chains were shared by at least two donors. Raw reads were error-corrected and collapsed into unique sequences by a nearest-neighbor algorithm in which closely related sequences were merged to remove PCR and sequencing errors. Alignment of CDR3 sequences to IMGT reference sequences was used to assign V, D and J gene segments. For a sequence to be retained, a match of at least six nucleotides to both a V gene segment and a J gene segment was required. A rearrangement was called productive if the CDR3 had no stop codons and remained in frame with V and J, and every other rearrangement was called non-productive. CDR3 was defined by IMGT convention, running from the second conserved V-encoded cysteine to the conserved J-encoded phenylalanine. The earlier analysis of some 600 of the donors excluded sequences that lacked an unambiguous match to a single V gene segment. In an earlier analysis of approximately 550 of the donors, V segments were called functional above 56.7% productive rearrangements and were called segregating when the between-donor standard deviation exceeded 5%. A statistical classification framework was built to diagnose cytomegalovirus status from the catalog of TCR beta chain sequences. In a later analysis, V and J genes were assigned by comparing TCR nucleotide sequences against IMGT/GENE-DB human TR gene sequences. A later analysis assigned CDR3 sequences and most-parsimonious VDJ recombination scenarios with the TCRdist pipeline. In a later analysis, every TCR beta chain was defined by the combination of its CDR3 amino acid sequence and its V-gene family, and reads without a unique V-gene family were dropped. To address suspected cross-contamination and a sequencing artifact, a later analysis removed roughly 580 highly shared, low-generation-probability nucleotide sequences. A later analysis calculated a clonal expansion index for each public chain from normalized within-repertoire ranks of inferred template counts. In a later analysis, generation probabilities were computed with a VDJ recombination model fitted to out-of-frame rearrangements, and the resulting probabilities were checked against IGoR. In a later analysis, hypergeometric tests were used to score TCR-TCR, TCR-HLA and TCR-CMV co-occurrence, with a repertoire-size bias correction applied to TCR pairs. False discovery rates were estimated in a later analysis by permuting HLA or CMV assignments 20 times. In a later analysis, co-occurring TCRs were grouped using DBSCAN, with TCRdist sequence similarity added in when clustering inside HLA-allele-positive subsets. For co-occurrence clustering, repertoires with fewer than 30,000 or more than 120,000 public chains were excluded, along with roughly 5 repertoires with anomalous nucleotide sharing. As stored in TCRdb, this immuneACCESS dataset retains in-frame rearrangements with V and J assigned. A fraction of the clones does not appear; measured against another copy, unresolved V genes explain less than half of the discrepancy, and the remainder lacks a known reason. V, J and clone size derive from that table, while D and trimming were established from the DNA sequence. The sample table holds about 130,000 clones, of which under 90% were seen once. The ten largest clonotypes hold over 3% of the sample.

This TCR was recovered from a woman in her forties in good health and CMV-seropositive. The rearranged segments are TRBV6-5 and TRBJ2-1, with TRBD1 identical over 8 junction bases. The sequenced material came from PBMCs. The CDR3 here reads CASRLLDRGNEQFF. The DNA sequence follows: TGTGCCAGCAGACTCCTAGACAGGGGCAATGAGCAGTTCTTC.